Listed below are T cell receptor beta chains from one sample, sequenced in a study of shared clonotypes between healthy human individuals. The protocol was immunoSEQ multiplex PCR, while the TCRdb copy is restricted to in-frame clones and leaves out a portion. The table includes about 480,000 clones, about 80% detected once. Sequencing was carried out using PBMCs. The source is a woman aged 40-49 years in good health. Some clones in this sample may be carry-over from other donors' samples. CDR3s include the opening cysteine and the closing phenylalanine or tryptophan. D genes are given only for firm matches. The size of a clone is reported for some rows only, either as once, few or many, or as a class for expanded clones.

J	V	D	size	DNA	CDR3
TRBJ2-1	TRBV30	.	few	TGTGCCTGGAGTGGGTCCTACAATGAGCAGTTCTTC	CAWSGSYNEQFF
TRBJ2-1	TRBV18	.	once	TGTGCCAGCTCATTCGACACCCTCAATGAGCAGTTCTTC	CASSFDTLNEQFF
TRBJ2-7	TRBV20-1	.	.	TGCAGTGCTAATGGGTACTACGAGCAGTACTTC	CSANGYYEQYF
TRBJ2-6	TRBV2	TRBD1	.	TGTGCCAGCAAAAAGGACAGGGGCTCTGGGGCCAACGTCCTGACTTTC	CASKKDRGSGANVLTF
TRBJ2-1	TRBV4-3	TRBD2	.	TGCGCCAGCAGCCAGGAGACCGGGACTAGCTACAATGAGCAGTTCTTC	CASSQETGTSYNEQFF
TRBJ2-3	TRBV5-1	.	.	TGCGCCAGCAGCTGGGGTAGCGAGACAGATACGCAGTATTTT	CASSWGSETDTQYF
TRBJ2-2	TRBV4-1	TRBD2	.	TGCGCCAGCAGCTATACTAGCGGGAAGACGGGCGGGGAGCTGTTTTTT	CASSYTSGKTGGELFF
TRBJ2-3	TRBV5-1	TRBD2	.	TGCGCCAGCAGTCCGGAGTGGGTAGCGGGGGCCACAGATACGCAGTATTTT	CASSPEWVAGATDTQYF
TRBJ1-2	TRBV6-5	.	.	TGTGCCAGCAGTCACGACAGGTGGAATGGCTACACCTTC	CASSHDRWNGYTF
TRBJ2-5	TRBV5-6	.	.	TGTGCCAGCAGCTGGGACACACAATCGAAGACCCAGTACTTC	CASSWDTQSKTQYF
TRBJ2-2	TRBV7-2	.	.	TGTGCCAGCAGCCGCGTGGGGGGTACCGGGGAGCTGTTTTTT	CASSRVGGTGELFF
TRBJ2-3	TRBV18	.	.	TGTGCCAGCTCACCGCAAACAGATACGCAGTATTTT	CASSPQTDTQYF
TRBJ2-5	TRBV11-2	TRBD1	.	TGTGCCAGCAGTACAACAGGGGTTTTTGAGACCCAGTACTTC	CASSTTGVFETQYF
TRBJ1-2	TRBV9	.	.	TGTGCCAGCAGCGGCCCGGGTGGGGGTGGCTACACCTTC	CASSGPGGGGYTF
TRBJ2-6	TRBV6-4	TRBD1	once	TGTGCCAGCAGTGCCGGGACAGGTCCAACTGGGGCCAACGTCCTGACTTTC	CASSAGTGPTGANVLTF
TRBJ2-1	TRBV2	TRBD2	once	TGTGCCACTGTGTGGACTAGCGGGAGCAGCAATGAGCAGTTCTTC	CATVWTSGSSNEQFF
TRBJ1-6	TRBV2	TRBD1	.	TGTGCCAGCAGTGGGGTGTTGGGGGACAGCAATTCACCCCTCCACTTT	CASSGVLGDSNSPLHF
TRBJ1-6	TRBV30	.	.	TGTGCCTGGAGTGTACGAGGGGTTAGTTCACCCCTCCACTTT	CAWSVRGVSSPLHF
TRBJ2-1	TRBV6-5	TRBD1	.	TGTGCCAGCAGTTACTGGCAGGGGGTTGAGCAGTTCTTC	CASSYWQGVEQFF
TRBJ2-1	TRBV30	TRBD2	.	TGTGCCTGGAGTGGTAGCGGGAGATTTGGTGAGCAGTTCTTC	CAWSGSGRFGEQFF
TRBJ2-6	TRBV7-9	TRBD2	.	TGTGCCATTAGCGGGCCCAACTCTGGGGCCAACGTCCTGACTTTC	CAISGPNSGANVLTF
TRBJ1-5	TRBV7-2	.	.	TGTGCCAGCAGCTTAGTGGCAGGTCTTTATCAGCCCCAGCATTTT	CASSLVAGLYQPQHF